These 20 T cell receptor beta chains were sequenced from one sample in a study of blood T cell repertoires in COVID-19. Produced via immunoSEQ multiplex PCR; TCRdb's table is partial and in-frame only. The sample shows around 170,000 clones, under 90% of them seen only once. Specimen: peripheral blood. The source of these receptors is a man in his thirties or forties with active or convalescent COVID-19.

The chain is built from TRBV19 and TRBJ2-3, with 7 bases matching TRBD1. Looked up from germline, CDR1 is LNHDA and CDR2 is SQIVND (reference sequence). Trimming took 1 base from V and 0 from J; bases not matched to a gene: 7. This CDR3 comprises 17 residues. The CDR3 protein is CASSIVRTGLSTDTQYF. The CDR3 DNA follows: TGTGCCAGTAGTATAGTCCGGACAGGCCTCAGCACAGATACGCAGTATTTT.

This chain links TRBV5-1 with TRBJ1-3; D is ambiguous. Germline CDR1 is SGHRS and CDR2 is YFSETQ. This CDR3 has 15 residues. V lost 5 bases, J lost 0 bases, and 12 bases lay in between. The CDR3 spells CASRLQTSSGNTIYF. DNA for the CDR3: TGCGCCAGCAGATTACAGACTAGCTCTGGAAACACCATATATTTT.

The V call is TRBV10-1, the J call TRBJ1-5; D remains ambiguous. Germline CDR1 reads WNHNN; CDR2 reads SYGVQD (reference sequence). The V end was cut by 7 bases, the J end by 0 bases, with 22 bases between. This CDR3 has 18 residues. CDR3 sequence (DNA): TGCGCCAGCAAACCTGAGGGCCCGCGTTCGTATAGCAATCAGCCCCAGCATTTT. The encoded protein is CASKPEGPRSYSNQPQHF.

The gene calls are TRBV29-1 and TRBJ1-2; TRBD1 agrees at 9 bases. V shed 7 bases and J 2 bases; nucleotides not matched to a gene: 5. The CDR3 extends over 13 amino acids. CDR1 SQVTM and CDR2 ANQGSEA come from the germline V gene. The CDR3 loop reads CSGLQGANYGYTF. CDR3 in DNA: TGCAGCGGCTTACAGGGGGCGAACTATGGCTACACCTTC. Together with reference TRBV29-1 and TRBJ1-2, the CDR3 gives the full variable domain: SAVISQKPSRDICQRGTSLTIQCQVDSQVTMMFWYRQQPGQSLTLIATANQGSEATYESGFVIDKFPISRPNLTFSTLTVSNMSPEDSSIYLCSGLQGANYGYTFGSGTRLTVV.

The gene calls are TRBV24-1 and TRBJ2-5; D is possibly TRBD1 (6 bases). The V end was cut by 3 bases, the J end by 4 bases, with 8 bases between. The CDR3 loop spans 13 amino acids. CDR1 and CDR2 from the germline V gene are KGHDR and SFDVKD. CDR3 sequence: CATSDPRGETQYF. The CDR3 DNA reads as TGTGCCACCAGTGATCCCAGGGGAGAGACCCAGTACTTC.

The genes are TRBV5-1 and TRBJ1-3, with 7 bases aligning to TRBD1. CDR1 and CDR2 from the germline V gene are SGHRS and YFSETQ. The V and J ends lost 4 bases and 0 bases, in that order; junction bases with no gene match: 10. CDR3 size: 17 residues. CDR3 residues: CASSPGQPKLSGNTIYF. CDR3 nucleotide sequence: TGCGCCAGCAGCCCGGGACAGCCAAAACTCTCTGGAAACACCATATATTTT.

This rearrangement joins TRBV6-5 to TRBJ1-2; TRBD1 is a possible D gene (5 bases). Germline CDR1 reads MNHEY; CDR2 reads SVGAGI. This CDR3 has 14 residues. V shed 6 bases and J shed 7 bases, with 18 bases lying between them. CDR3 in DNA: TGTGCCAGCAGGCGGCTGGACACACTCCTTGGCTACACCTTC. It codes for CASRRLDTLLGYTF.

In its sample, this clone was seen a few times. The chain couples TRBV5-6 to TRBJ1-2, with D tentatively TRBD1 (6 bases). This CDR3 region has 12 residues. CDR1 and CDR2 from the germline V gene are SGHDT and YYEEEE. The V gene lost 2 bases and the J gene lost 7 bases, with 9 bases spanning the gap. The CDR3 DNA reads as TGTGCCAGCAGCTTTACAGGGCGTGGCTACACCTTC. Its protein is CASSFTGRGYTF.

The table lists this clone with a count of one. V usage is TRBV11-2 and J usage is TRBJ1-6, with 10 bases identical to TRBD1. Trimming removed 6 bases from V and 12 bases from J; junction bases left unmatched: 8. The length of the CDR3 is 14 residues. Germline loops: CDR1 SGHAT, CDR2 FQNNGV. CDR3 protein: CASRRPGQGLPLHF. CDR3 nucleotide sequence: TGTGCCAGCAGACGCCCGGGACAGGGGCTACCCCTCCACTTT.

This clone was observed a few times. This chain joins TRBV27 and TRBJ1-2; 7 nucleotides agree with TRBD1. The junction had 2 bases not matched to a gene; V was cut back by 2 bases and J by 5 bases. Germline V gives CDR1 MNHEY, CDR2 SMNVEV (reference sequence). The CDR3 is 13 amino acids. This CDR3 reads CASSLQQGYGYTF. The CDR3 nucleotides read TGTGCCAGCAGTTTACAACAGGGGTATGGCTACACCTTC.

In its sample, this clone was seen a few times. The V call is TRBV4-2, the J call TRBJ1-2; TRBD1 agrees at 7 bases. Looked up from germline, CDR1 is LGHNA and CDR2 is YNFKEQ. The CDR3 contains 15 residues. The junction had 9 bases not matched to a gene; V was cut back by 0 bases and J by 8 bases. The CDR3 reads CASSQEFRGVGGYTF. CDR3 in DNA: TGTGCCAGCAGCCAAGAATTCAGGGGGGTAGGCGGCTACACCTTC.

V and J are TRBV7-9 and TRBJ1-1; TRBD1 matches at 9 bases. V lost 4 bases and J lost 4; bases outside the gene matches: 10. Germline values: CDR1 SEHNR, CDR2 FQNEAQ (reference sequence). The CDR3 contains 16 residues. CDR3: CASSSGTGRLGTEAFF. CDR3 nucleotide sequence: TGTGCCAGCAGCTCAGGGACAGGGAGATTAGGCACTGAAGCTTTCTTT.

In nucleotides, the CDR3 is TGTGCCACCAGCAGAGAAAGTCCGAGCTCTGGAAACACCATATATTTT. Amino acid sequence: CATSRESPSSGNTIYF. The chain combines TRBV15 with TRBJ1-3; D is unclear. Trimming removed 0 bases from V and 0 bases from J, with 9 bases in between. This CDR3 contains 16 residues. From germline, CDR1 is LNHNV and CDR2 YYDKDF (reference sequence).

A few counts support this clone. The chain couples TRBV9 to TRBJ1-1; TRBD1 might be the D (6 bases). Germline CDR1 and CDR2: SGDLS and YYNGEE. V lost 3 bases and J 1 base, leaving 13 bases between the germline ends. The CDR3 length is 15 residues. In DNA, the CDR3 is TGTGCCAGCAGCGCCACAGGGAAAAGGAACACTGAAGCTTTCTTT. Residues: CASSATGKRNTEAFF.

The CDR3 protein is CASSQARESYEQYF. Written as DNA, the CDR3 is TGCGCCAGCAGCCAAGCTCGGGAGTCCTACGAGCAGTACTTC. The chain is built from TRBV4-3 and TRBJ2-7, with a weak D call TRBD2 (6 bases). The germline V and J ends were trimmed by 1 base and 1 base, with 8 bases remaining between them. The CDR3 covers 14 residues. In germline, CDR1 is LGHNA, CDR2 YSLEER.

The V call is TRBV10-3, the J call TRBJ2-2; TRBD2 agrees at 8 bases. The CDR3 contains 17 residues. V dropped 6 bases and J dropped 6; count of bases not matched to a gene: 15. Germline V gene data show CDR1 as ENHRY and CDR2 as SYGVKD. CDR3 bases: TGTGCCATCAGCCCCCGGGGAGGGGCGGGGGGTGCCGGGGAGCTGTTTTTT. Protein product: CAISPRGGAGGAGELFF.

This chain uses TRBV6-1 with TRBJ1-5; no clear D gene. Trimming took 0 bases from V and 6 from J, leaving 12 bases between them. CDR3 length: 15 amino acids. The germline V gene encodes CDR1 MNHNS and CDR2 SASEGT. CDR3: CASSEADGVRQPQHF. The CDR3 DNA sequence: TGTGCCAGCAGTGAAGCGGACGGGGTCCGTCAGCCCCAGCATTTT.

V usage is TRBV10-3 and J usage is TRBJ1-2; tentatively, D is TRBD1 (6 bases). The CDR3 covers 13 residues. V lost 1 base and J 5 bases, leaving 8 bases between the germline ends. From germline, CDR1 is ENHRY and CDR2 SYGVKD. In DNA form, the CDR3 reads TGTGCCATCAGTGAGTACACAGGGTATGGCTACACCTTC. Protein sequence: CAISEYTGYGYTF.

V usage is TRBV19 and J usage is TRBJ1-1, with 7 bases identical to TRBD1. The V gene's germline CDR1 is LNHDA and CDR2 SQIVND (reference sequence). The length of the CDR3 is 14 residues. The V segment lost 3 bases and the J segment 7 bases; nucleotides outside the gene matches: 8. As DNA, the CDR3 is TGTGCCAGTAGTATTTACAGGGGTATCGATGAAGCTTTCTTT. Translating gives CASSIYRGIDEAFF.

This clone was observed a handful of times. The V gene is TRBV9, the J gene TRBJ1-2; 9 bases agree with TRBD1. V was clipped by 1 base and J by 7 bases; unmatched bases: 14. The CDR3 totals 17 residues. In germline, CDR1 is SGDLS, CDR2 YYNGEE. CDR3 in DNA: TGTGCCAGCAGCGTAAGGGACGGACAGGGGCACCTTAGTGGCTACACCTTC. Translated: CASSVRDGQGHLSGYTF.